Given below is one T cell receptor (beta chain) in context. Its antigen is unidentified. A v3.0 immunoSEQ assay was performed at survey level. The method was immunoSEQ multiplex PCR; TCRdb's version includes in-frame clones alone and lacks a portion of them. The sample lists around 25,000 clones; 81% were seen once. This entry belongs to a study of long-term antiretroviral therapy in people with HIV. For the study at large: Specimens dating back about a decade before the 2015 immediate-ART recommendation are the oldest included.

V shed 4 bases and J 2 bases; nucleotides not matched to a gene: 8. Germline V lookup: CDR1 SGDLS, CDR2 YYNGEE. This CDR3 is built from 16 residues. General study results and limits: HIV repertoire CDR3 lengths ranged less widely than those of controls.

Each donor had at least one pre-ART and at least two post-ART PBMC samples. United States facilities provided treatment to all participants with HIV. The starting material was unsorted PBMCs, obtained at the start of antiretroviral therapy, before treatment. The chain recombines TRBV9 with TRBJ2-1, with 8 bases lining up with TRBD2. The TCR comes from a woman under 30 with HIV. The CDR3 DNA is TGTGCCAGCAGCCTCAAAGGGACTAGTCCCTACAATGAGCAGTTCTTC. This codes for CASSLKGTSPYNEQFF.